This record covers a single TCR beta chain. The test was conducted at deep level. Clones were sequenced by immunoSEQ multiplex PCR, and TCRdb holds only the in-frame ones, with some missing. Among approximately 2.4 million clones listed, around 95% were seen once. Recent vaccinations or acute infections were absent in the healthy HIV-negative adult donors. A split of CD4+ cells into CD45RA+ naive and CD45RA-negative memory subsets was performed. This CDR3 region has 15 residues. CDR1 KGHSH and CDR2 LQKENI come from the germline V gene. The V segment lost 4 bases and the J segment 6 bases; nucleotides outside the gene matches: 8. These data come from a study of shared clonotypes between healthy human individuals.

The sequence was obtained from a young man in good health. The V gene is TRBV18, the J gene TRBJ2-7; 11 bases fit TRBD1. Sequenced: naive CD4+ T cells sorted from blood. Subset meaning: CD45RA+ positively selected. Here the CDR3 reads CASSLRTGGGSEQYF. CDR3 bases: TGTGCCAGCTCACTCCGGACAGGGGGCGGTTCCGAGCAGTACTTC. The entire variable domain, with the rest obtained from reference TRBV18 and TRBJ2-7, is as follows: NAGVMQNPRHLVRRRGQEARLRCSPMKGHSHVYWYRQLPEEGLKFMVYLQKENIIDESGMPKERFSAEFPKEGPSILRIQQVVRGDSAAYFCASSLRTGGGSEQYFGPGTRLTVT.